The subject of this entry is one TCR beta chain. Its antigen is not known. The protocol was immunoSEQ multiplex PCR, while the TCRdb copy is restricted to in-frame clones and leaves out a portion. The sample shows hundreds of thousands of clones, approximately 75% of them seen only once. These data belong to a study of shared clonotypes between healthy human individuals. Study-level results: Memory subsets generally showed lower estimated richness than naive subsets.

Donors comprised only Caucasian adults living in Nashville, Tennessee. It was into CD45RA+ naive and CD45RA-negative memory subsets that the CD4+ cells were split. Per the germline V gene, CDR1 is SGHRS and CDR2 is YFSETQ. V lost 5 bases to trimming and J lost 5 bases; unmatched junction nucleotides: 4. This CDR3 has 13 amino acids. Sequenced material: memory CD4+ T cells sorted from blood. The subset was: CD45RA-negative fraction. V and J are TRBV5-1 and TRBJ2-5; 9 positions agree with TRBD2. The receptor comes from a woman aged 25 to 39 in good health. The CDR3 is CASSGTSRETQYF. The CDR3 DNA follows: TGCGCCAGCAGTGGGACTAGCCGGGAGACCCAGTACTTC.